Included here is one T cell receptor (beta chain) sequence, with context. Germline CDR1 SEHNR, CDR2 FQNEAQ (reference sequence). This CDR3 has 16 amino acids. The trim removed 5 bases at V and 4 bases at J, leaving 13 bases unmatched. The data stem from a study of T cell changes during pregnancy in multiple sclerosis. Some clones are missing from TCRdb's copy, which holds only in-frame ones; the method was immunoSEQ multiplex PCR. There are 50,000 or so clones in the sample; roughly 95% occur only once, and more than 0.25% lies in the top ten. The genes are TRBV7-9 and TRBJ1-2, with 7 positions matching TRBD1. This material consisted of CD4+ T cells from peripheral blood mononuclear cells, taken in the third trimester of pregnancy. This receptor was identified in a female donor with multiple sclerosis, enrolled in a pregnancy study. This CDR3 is CASSPNDRAGSYGYTF. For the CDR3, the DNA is TGTGCCAGCAGCCCTAATGACAGGGCTGGGTCCTATGGCTACACCTTC.